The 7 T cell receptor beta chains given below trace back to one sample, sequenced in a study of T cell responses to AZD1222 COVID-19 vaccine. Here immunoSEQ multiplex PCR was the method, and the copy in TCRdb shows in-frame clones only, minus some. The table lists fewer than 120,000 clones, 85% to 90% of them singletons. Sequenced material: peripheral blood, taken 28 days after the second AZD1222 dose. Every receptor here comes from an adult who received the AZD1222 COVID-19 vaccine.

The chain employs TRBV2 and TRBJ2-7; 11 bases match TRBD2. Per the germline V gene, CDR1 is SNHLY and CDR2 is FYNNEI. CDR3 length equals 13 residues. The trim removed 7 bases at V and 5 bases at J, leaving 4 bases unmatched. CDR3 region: CASMIAGGNEQYF. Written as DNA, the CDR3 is TGTGCCAGCATGATAGCGGGGGGGAACGAGCAGTACTTC.

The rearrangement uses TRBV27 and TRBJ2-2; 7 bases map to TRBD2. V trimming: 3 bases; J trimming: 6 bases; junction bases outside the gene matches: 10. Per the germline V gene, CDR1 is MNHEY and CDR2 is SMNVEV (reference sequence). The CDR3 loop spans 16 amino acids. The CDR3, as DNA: TGTGCCAGCAGTTTTGGTTCTGGCGGGAGCCCCGGGGAGCTGTTTTTT. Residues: CASSFGSGGSPGELFF.

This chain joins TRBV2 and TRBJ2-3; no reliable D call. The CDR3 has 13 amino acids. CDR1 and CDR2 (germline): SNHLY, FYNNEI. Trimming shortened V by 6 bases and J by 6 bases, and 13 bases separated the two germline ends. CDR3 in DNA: TGTGCCAGCAGCGCCGGGCCTGCGGATACGCAGTATTTT. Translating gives CASSAGPADTQYF.

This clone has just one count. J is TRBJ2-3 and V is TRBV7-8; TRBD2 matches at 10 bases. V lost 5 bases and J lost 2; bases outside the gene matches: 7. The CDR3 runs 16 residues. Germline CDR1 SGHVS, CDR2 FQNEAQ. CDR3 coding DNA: TGTGCCAGCAGCGTAATAGCGGGAGGCCCCACAGATACGCAGTATTTT. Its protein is CASSVIAGGPTDTQYF.

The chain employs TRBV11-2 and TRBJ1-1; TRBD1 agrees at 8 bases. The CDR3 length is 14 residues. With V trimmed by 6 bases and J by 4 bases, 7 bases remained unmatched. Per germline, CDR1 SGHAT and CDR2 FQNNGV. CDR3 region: CASSPGGSGTEAFF. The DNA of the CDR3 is TGTGCCAGCAGTCCAGGGGGCTCCGGCACTGAAGCTTTCTTT.

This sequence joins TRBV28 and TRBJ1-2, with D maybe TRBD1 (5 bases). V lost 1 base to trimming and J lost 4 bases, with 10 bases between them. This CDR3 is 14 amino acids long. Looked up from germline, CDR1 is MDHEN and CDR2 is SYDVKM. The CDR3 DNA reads TGTGCCAGCAGTTTATCTTCGGGGCCCTATGGCTACACCTTC. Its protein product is CASSLSSGPYGYTF.

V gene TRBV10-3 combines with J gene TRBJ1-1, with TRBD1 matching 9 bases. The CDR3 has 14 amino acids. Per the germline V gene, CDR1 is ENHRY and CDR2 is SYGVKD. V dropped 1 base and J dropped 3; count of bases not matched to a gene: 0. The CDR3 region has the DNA TGTGCCATCAGTGAGTGGACAGGGGACACTGAAGCTTTCTTT. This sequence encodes CAISEWTGDTEAFF.